The TCR beta chain described here comes from a study of blood T cell repertoires in COVID-19. Study overall: Collection of acute and convalescent COVID-19 samples took place in the United States, Italy and Spain. Sample material is recorded as cDNA or gDNA derived from T cells, B-cell-depleted T cells, or PBMCs.

In the original processing: How many nucleated cells were present was estimated from reference gene primer amplification. The repertoire was sequenced with immunoSEQ multiplex PCR; TCRdb's copy has only in-frame clones and lacks some. V, J and clone size are taken as reported in that table, and D and trimming were inferred from the DNA itself. The data contain approximately 300,000 clones, around nine tenths of them seen just once; the ten biggest clones take up more than 3%. The CDR3 contains 14 residues. Germline CDR1 reads MDHEN; CDR2 reads SYDVKM. V lost 5 bases, J lost 4 bases, and 15 bases lay in between.

This chain joins TRBV28 and TRBJ2-7, with D possibly TRBD2 on 6 matching bases. The TCR was taken from a woman between 50 and 59 years old with active or convalescent COVID-19. Material: peripheral blood. The CDR3 DNA reads TGTGCCAGCAGTACCCCGGGACTCGCTTACGAGCAGTACTTC. Protein sequence: CASSTPGLAYEQYF. Combining the CDR3 with reference TRBV28 and TRBJ2-7 gives the whole variable domain DVKVTQSSRYLVKRTGEKVFLECVQDMDHENMFWYRQDPGLGLRLIYFSYDVKMKEKGDIPEGYSVSREKKERFSLILESASTNQTSMYLCASSTPGLAYEQYFGPGTRLTVT.